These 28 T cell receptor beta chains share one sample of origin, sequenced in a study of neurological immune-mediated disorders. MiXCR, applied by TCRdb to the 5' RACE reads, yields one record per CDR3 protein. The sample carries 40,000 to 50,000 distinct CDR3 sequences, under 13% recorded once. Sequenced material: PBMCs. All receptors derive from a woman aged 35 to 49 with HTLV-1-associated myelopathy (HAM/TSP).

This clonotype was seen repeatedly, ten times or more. CDR3 DNA: TGTGCCAGCAGTCCCCGGGACAGAAAGACTACTAACTATGGCTACACCTTC. It specifies CASSPRDRKTTNYGYTF. The J gene is TRBJ1-2, the V gene TRBV12-3 or TRBV12-4; 7 bases line up with TRBD1. The CDR3 is made up of 17 amino acids. The ends lost 5 bases at V and 0 bases at J; junction bases unmatched: 12.

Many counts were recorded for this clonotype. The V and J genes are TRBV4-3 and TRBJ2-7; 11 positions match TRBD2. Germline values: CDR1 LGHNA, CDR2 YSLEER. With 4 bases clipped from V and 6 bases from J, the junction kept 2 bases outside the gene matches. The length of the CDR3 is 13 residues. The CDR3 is CASSPGTSGEQYF. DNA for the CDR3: TGCGCCAGCAGCCCAGGGACTAGCGGCGAGCAGTACTTC.

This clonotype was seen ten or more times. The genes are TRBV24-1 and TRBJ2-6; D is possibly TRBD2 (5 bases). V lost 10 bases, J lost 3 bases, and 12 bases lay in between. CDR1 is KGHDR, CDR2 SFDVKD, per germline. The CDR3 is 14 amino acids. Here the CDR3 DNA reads TGTGCCACAGGAGGTTCAGGTGGGGCCAACGTCCTGACTTTC. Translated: CATGGSGGANVLTF.

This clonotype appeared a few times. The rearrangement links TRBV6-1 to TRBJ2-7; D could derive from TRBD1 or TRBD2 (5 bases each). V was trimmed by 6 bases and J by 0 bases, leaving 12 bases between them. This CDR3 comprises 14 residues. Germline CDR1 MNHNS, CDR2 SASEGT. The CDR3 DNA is TGTGCCAGCAGAGGGACGGCGGACTCCTACGAGCAGTACTTC. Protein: CASRGTADSYEQYF.

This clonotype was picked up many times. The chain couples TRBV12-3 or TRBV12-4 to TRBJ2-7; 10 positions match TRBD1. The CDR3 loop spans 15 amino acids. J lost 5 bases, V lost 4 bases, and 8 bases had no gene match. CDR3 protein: CASSYSGTGAHEQYF. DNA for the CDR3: TGTGCCAGCAGTTACTCCGGGACAGGGGCCCACGAGCAGTACTTC.

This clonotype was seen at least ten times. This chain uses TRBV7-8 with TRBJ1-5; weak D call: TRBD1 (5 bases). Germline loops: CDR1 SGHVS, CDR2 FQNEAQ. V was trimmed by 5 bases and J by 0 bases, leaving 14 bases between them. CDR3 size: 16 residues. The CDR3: CASSPGTYYSNQPQHF. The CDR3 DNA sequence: TGTGCCAGCAGCCCTGGGACGTATTATAGCAATCAGCCCCAGCATTTT. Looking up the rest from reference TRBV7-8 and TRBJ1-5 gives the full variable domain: GAGVSQSPRYKVAKRGQDVALRCDPISGHVSLFWYQQALGQGPEFLTYFQNEAQLDKSGLPSDRFFAERPEGSVSTLKIQRTQQEDSAVYLCASSPGTYYSNQPQHFGDGTRLSIL.

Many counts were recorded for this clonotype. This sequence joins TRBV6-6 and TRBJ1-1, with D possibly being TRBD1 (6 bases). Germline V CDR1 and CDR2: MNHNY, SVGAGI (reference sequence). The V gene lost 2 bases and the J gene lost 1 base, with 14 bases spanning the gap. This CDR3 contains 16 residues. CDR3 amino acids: CASSYNQGGGNTEAFF. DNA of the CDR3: TGTGCCAGCAGTTACAATCAGGGAGGGGGGAACACTGAAGCTTTCTTT.

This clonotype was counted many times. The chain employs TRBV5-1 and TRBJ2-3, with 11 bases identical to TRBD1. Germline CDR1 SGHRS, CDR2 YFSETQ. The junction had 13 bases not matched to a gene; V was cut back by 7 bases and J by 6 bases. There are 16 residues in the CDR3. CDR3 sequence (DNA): TGCGCCAGCGCAACGGGGAGGACAGGGGGCTCGGATACGCAGTATTTT. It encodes CASATGRTGGSDTQYF.

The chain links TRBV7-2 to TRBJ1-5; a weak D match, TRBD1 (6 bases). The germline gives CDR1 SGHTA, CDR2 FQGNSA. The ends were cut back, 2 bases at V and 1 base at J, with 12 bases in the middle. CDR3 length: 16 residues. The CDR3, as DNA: TGTGCCAGCAGCTTATCTACAGGGATAAGCAATCAGCCCCAGCATTTT. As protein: CASSLSTGISNQPQHF.

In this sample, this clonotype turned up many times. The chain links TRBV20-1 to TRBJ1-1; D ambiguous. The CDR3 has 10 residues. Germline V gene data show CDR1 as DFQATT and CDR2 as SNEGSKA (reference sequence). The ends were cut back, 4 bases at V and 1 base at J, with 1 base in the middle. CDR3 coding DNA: TGCAGTGCTAAGAACACTGAAGCTTTCTTT. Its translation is CSAKNTEAFF.

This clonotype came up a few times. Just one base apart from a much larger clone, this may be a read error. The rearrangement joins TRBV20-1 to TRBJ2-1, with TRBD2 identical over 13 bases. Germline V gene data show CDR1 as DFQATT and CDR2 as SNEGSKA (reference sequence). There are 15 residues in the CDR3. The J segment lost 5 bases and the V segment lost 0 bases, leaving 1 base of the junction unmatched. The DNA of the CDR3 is TGCAGTGCTAGAGACACTAGCGGGGGGGACAATGAGCAGTTCTTC. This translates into CSARDTSGGDNEQFF.

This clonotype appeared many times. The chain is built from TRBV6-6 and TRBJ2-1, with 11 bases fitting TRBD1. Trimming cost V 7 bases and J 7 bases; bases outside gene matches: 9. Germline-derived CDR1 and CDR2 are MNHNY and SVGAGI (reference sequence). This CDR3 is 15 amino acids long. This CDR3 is CASNPGQGGVNEQFF. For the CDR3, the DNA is TGTGCCAGCAATCCGGGACAGGGGGGTGTAAATGAGCAGTTCTTC.

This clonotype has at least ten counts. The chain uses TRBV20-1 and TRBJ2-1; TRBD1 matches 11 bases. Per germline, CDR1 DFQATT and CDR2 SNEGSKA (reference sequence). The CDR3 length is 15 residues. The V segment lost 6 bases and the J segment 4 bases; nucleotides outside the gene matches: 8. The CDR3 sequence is CSAHLRDRGYNEQFF. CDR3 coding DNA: TGCAGTGCCCACCTCCGGGACAGGGGGTACAATGAGCAGTTCTTC.

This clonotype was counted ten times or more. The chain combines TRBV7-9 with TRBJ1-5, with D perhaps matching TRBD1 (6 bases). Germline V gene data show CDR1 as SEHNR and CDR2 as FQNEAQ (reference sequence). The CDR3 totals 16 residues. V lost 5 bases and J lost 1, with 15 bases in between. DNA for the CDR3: TGTGCCAGCAGCACCGGAAGAGGGGGGAGCAATCAGCCCCAGCATTTT. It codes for CASSTGRGGSNQPQHF.

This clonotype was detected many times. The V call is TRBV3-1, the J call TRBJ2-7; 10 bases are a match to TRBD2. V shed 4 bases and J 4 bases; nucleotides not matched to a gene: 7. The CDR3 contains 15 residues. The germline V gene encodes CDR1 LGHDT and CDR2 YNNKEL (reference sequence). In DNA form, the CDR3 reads TGTGCCAGCAGCCTTAGCGGGGGGTCGGGGTACGAGCAGTACTTC. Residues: CASSLSGGSGYEQYF.

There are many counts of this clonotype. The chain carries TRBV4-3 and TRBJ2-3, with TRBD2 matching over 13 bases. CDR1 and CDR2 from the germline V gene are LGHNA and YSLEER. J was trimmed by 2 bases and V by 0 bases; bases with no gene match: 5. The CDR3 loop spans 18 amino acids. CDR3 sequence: CASSQEQTSGGPTDTQYF. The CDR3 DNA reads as TGCGCCAGCAGCCAAGAGCAGACTAGCGGGGGGCCCACAGATACGCAGTATTTT.

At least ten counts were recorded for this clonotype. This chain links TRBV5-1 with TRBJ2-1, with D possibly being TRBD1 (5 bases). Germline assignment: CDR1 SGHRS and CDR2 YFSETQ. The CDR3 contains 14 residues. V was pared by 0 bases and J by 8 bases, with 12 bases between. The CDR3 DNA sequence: TGCGCCAGCAGCTTGGGGGGCAGGCTCGATGAGCAGTTCTTC. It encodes CASSLGGRLDEQFF.

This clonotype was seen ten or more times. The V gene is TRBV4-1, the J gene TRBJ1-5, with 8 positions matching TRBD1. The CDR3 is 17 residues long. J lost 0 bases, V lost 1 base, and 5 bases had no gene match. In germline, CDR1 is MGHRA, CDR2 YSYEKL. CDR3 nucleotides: TGCGCCAGCAGCCAAGCAGGACAGGGCTATAGCAATCAGCCCCAGCATTTT. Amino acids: CASSQAGQGYSNQPQHF.

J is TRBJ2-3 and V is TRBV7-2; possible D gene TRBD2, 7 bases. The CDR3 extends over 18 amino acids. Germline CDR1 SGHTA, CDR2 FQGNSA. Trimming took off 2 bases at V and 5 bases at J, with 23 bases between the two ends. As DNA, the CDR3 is TGTGCCAGCAGCTTAAGTTCTTGGCGGGGGCCGCACAGAGATACGCAGTATTTT. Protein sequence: CASSLSSWRGPHRDTQYF.

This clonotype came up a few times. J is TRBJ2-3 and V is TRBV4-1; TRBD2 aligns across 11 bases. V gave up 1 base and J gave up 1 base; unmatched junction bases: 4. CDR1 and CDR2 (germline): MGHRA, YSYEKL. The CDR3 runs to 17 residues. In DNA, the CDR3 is TGCGCCAGCAGCCAAGTCCAACTAGCGGGGGGCACAGATACGCAGTATTTT. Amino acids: CASSQVQLAGGTDTQYF.

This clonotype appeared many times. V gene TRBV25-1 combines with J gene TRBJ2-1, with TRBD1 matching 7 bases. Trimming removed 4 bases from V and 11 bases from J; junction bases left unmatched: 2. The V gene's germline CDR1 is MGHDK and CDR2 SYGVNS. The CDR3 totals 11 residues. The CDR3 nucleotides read TGTGCCAGCAGTGGGGACAGAAAGCAGTTCTTC. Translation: CASSGDRKQFF.

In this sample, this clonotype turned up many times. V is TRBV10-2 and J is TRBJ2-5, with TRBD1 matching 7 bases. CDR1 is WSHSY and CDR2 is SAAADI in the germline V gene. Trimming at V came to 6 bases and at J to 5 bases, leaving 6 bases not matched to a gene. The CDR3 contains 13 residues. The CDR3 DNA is TGCGCCAGCAGATCAGGGGGACGGGAGACCCAGTACTTC. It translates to CASRSGGRETQYF.

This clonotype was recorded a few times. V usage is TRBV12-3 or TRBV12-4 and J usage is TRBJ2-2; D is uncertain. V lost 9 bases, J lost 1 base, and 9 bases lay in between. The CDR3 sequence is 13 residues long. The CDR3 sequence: CASRTRNTGELFF. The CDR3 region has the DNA TGTGCCAGTAGAACAAGGAACACCGGGGAGCTGTTTTTT.

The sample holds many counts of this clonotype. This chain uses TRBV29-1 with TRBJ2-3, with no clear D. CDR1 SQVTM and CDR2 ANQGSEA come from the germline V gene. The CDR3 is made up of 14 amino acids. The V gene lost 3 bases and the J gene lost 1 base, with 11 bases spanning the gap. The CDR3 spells CSVDDLTGTDTQYF. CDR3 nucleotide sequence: TGCAGCGTTGACGATTTGACGGGCACAGATACGCAGTATTTT.

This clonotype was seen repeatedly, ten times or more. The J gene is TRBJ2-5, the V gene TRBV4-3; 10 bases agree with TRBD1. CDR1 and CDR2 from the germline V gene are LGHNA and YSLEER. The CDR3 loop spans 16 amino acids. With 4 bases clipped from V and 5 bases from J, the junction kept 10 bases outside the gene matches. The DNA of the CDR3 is TGCGCCAGCAGCCCCCACCGGGGACAGGGGTCCGAGACCCAGTACTTC. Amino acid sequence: CASSPHRGQGSETQYF.

The CDR3 reads CASSPDGGTQYF. In DNA form, the CDR3 reads TGTGCCAGCAGCCCCGATGGGGGGACCCAGTACTTC. The gene calls are TRBV4-2 and TRBJ2-5; perhaps D is TRBD1 or TRBD2 (5 bases each). This CDR3 spans 12 amino acids. Looked up from germline, CDR1 is LGHNA and CDR2 is YNFKEQ. Trimming removed 4 bases from V and 7 bases from J, with 10 bases in between.

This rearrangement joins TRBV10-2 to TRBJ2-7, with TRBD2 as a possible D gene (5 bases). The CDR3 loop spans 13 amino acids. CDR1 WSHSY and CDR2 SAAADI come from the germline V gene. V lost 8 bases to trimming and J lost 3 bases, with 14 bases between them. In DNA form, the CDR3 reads TGCGCCAGCGGTCAGGCCCGGGGCTACGAGCAGTACTTC. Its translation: CASGQARGYEQYF.

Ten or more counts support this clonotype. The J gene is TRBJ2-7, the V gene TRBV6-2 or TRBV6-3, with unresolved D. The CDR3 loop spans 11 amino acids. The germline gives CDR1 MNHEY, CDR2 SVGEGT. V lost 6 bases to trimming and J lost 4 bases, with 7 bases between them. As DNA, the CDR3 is TGTGCCAGCAGCCTTATATACGAGCAGTACTTC. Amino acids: CASSLIYEQYF.